This T cell receptor beta chain was identified during a study of blood T cell repertoires in COVID-19. Study information: Samples representing acute and convalescent COVID-19 were sourced from the United States, Italy and Spain. T cells, B-cell-depleted T cells, or PBMCs supplied cDNA or gDNA.

The V and J ends lost 5 bases and 4 bases, in that order; junction bases with no gene match: 1. This CDR3 region has 14 residues. Germline values: CDR1 MNHEY, CDR2 SVGAGI. Per the authors' pipeline: Nucleated cell number was recorded as an estimate derived from reference gene primer amplification. The table came from immunoSEQ multiplex PCR; TCRdb's copy has only in-frame clones and leaves some out. V and J calls plus clone size are reproduced from that table; the DNA served to infer D and trimming. The sample records some 90,000 clones, about 93% being singletons. The sequence was obtained from a woman between 45 and 65 years old in a cohort sampled during active COVID-19. V usage is TRBV6-5 and J usage is TRBJ1-6; 8 bases map to TRBD1. The specimen sequenced was peripheral blood. This CDR3 reads CASSRQGYNSPLHF. The CDR3 nucleotides read TGTGCCAGCAGTCGACAGGGGTATAATTCACCCCTCCACTTT.